This T cell receptor (beta chain) was sequenced for a study of OX40 agonist ivuxolimab in advanced cancers. Study-wide context: Hepatocellular carcinoma, melanoma, renal cell or head and neck cancer occurred in dose-escalation patients. Mean age approximately 66 years, range about 23 to 80; around 80% male. Broader study findings: On average, CD8+ T cells had more expanded clones than CD4+. Antigen specificity was not determined for the expanded peripheral T cells.

This clone was observed a handful of times. Its antigen is not known. This CDR3 comprises 20 residues. Trimming took 1 base from V and 3 from J; bases not matched to a gene: 8. The germline gives CDR1 LGHNA, CDR2 YNFKEQ. The table came from immunoSEQ multiplex PCR; TCRdb's copy has only in-frame clones and leaves some out. The sample lists 50,000 or so clones; over 80% were seen once. The chain has TRBV4-2 and TRBJ2-2; 16 bases align to TRBD2. The source was CD4+ or CD8+ T cells sorted from blood, collected in a trial of the OX40 agonist ivuxolimab. This clonotype was obtained from an adult with an advanced solid tumor such as melanoma, head and neck, liver or kidney cancer. CDR3 amino acids: CASSQVTGLAGGPYTGELFF. CDR3 sequence (DNA): TGTGCCAGCAGCCAAGTCACGGGACTAGCGGGGGGGCCTTACACCGGGGAGCTGTTTTTT.